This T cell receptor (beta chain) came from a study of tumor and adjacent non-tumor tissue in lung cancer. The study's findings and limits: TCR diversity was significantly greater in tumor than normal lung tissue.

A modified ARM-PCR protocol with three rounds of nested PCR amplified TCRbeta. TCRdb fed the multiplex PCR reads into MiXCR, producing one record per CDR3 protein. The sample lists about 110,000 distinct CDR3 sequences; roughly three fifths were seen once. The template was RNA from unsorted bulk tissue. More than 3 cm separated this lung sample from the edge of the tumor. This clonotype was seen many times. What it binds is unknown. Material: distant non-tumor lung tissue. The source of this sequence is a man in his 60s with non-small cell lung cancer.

CDR3 in amino acids: CASSAQRDNQPQHF. CDR3 nucleotides: TGTGCCAGCAGTGCCCAGCGAGACAATCAGCCCCAGCATTTT. The genes are TRBV28 and TRBJ1-5; D gene uncertain. Trimming removed 5 bases from V and 3 bases from J, with 11 bases in between. In germline, CDR1 is MDHEN, CDR2 SYDVKM. The CDR3 covers 14 residues.